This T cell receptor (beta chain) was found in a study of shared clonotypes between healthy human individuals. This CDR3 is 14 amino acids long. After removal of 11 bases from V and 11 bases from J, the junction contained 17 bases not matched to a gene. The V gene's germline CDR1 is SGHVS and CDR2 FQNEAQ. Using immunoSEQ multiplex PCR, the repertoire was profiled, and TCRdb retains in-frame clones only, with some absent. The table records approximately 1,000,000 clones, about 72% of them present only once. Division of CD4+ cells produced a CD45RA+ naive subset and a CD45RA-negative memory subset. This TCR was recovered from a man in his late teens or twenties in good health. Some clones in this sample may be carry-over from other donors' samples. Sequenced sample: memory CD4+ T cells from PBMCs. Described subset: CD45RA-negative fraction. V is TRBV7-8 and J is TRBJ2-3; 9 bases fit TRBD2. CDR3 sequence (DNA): TGTGCCGTGAGCGAACTAGCGGGCTCGGGGTGGCAGTATTTT. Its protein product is CAVSELAGSGWQYF.